What follows are 26 T cell receptor beta chains derived from one specimen sequenced in a study of T cells after yellow fever vaccination (dated by TCRdb to the late 2010s). What this sample's treatment or condition label stands for: live attenuated yellow fever vaccine strain. The protocol used for the library was 5' RACE. Instrument used: Illumina NovaSeq 6000. In-frame beta chains were kept once TCRdb had trimmed the public reads at Q25 with fastp and called clones with MiXCR. Every CDR3 protein is listed once, alongside the most common genes and DNA of its rows. Here the sample has some 240,000 distinct CDR3 sequences; 2.5% to 3.5% occur a single time. Of the sample, approximately 3% is held by the ten largest clones. This specimen was CD4+ T cells sorted from PBMCs, taken 10 days after the yellow fever booster vaccination. These receptors originate from a man aged 18 to 30 who received the YFV17D yellow fever vaccine.

This clonotype has only one observation. This clone may be a read error of a much larger clone one base away. The chain recombines TRBV12-3 or TRBV12-4 with TRBJ2-7; no clear D gene. The CDR3 contains 13 residues. CDR3 in amino acids: CASSSPFTYEQNF. The DNA of the CDR3 is TGTGCCAGCAGTTCTCCCTTCACCTACGAGCAGAACTTC.

This clonotype was detected a few times. The V call is TRBV19, the J call TRBJ1-2; D uncertain. The germline V gene has CDR1 LNHDA and CDR2 SQIVND (reference sequence). The CDR3 runs to 14 residues. Trimming stripped 2 bases from V and 2 bases from J, with 9 bases between. In nucleotides, the CDR3 is TGTGCCAGTAGTATAACCGCACAGAACTATGGCTACACCTTC. Translated, it gives CASSITAQNYGYTF.

This clonotype has at least ten counts. This chain connects TRBV18 to TRBJ2-7; D uncertain. This CDR3 has 12 residues. Germline V gives CDR1 KGHSH, CDR2 LQKENI. V was shortened by 6 bases and J by 0 bases, with 6 bases between the two germline ends. The CDR3 coding sequence is TGTGCCAGCTCGCCCGTCTCCTACGAGCAGTACTTC. It codes for CASSPVSYEQYF. The full variable domain, completed using reference TRBV18 and TRBJ2-7, is NAGVMQNPRHLVRRRGQEARLRCSPMKGHSHVYWYRQLPEEGLKFMVYLQKENIIDESGMPKERFSAEFPKEGPSILRIQQVVRGDSAAYFCASSPVSYEQYFGPGTRLTVT.

This clonotype occurred many times. This chain links TRBV7-2 with TRBJ2-7; D not certain. The ends were cut back, 5 bases at V and 3 bases at J, with 11 bases in the middle. The length of the CDR3 is 13 residues. The V gene's germline CDR1 is SGHTA and CDR2 FQGNSA. CDR3 bases: TGTGCCAGCAGCCAACGGACGGACTACGAGCAGTACTTC. Translating gives CASSQRTDYEQYF.

This clonotype was seen ten or more times. This chain joins TRBV7-2 and TRBJ2-4; 9 bases line up with TRBD2. The germline CDR1 and CDR2 sequences are SGHTA and FQGNSA. Unmatched junction bases numbered 15, after V lost 5 bases and J lost 7 bases. This CDR3 is built from 17 residues. Here the CDR3 reads CASSHRPSGAGWNIQYF. CDR3 sequence (DNA): TGTGCCAGCAGCCACCGGCCTAGCGGGGCGGGGTGGAACATTCAGTACTTC.

This clonotype was detected only a few times. The rearrangement joins TRBV28 to TRBJ2-5; 13 bases agree with TRBD2. V lost 0 bases and J lost 5; bases outside the gene matches: 6. Germline assignment: CDR1 MDHEN and CDR2 SYDVKM. The length of the CDR3 is 17 residues. CDR3 sequence (DNA): TGTGCCAGCAGTTTATGGGAACTAGCGGGGGGGCAGGAGACCCAGTACTTC. This gives the protein CASSLWELAGGQETQYF.

The sample holds many counts of this clonotype. This chain connects TRBV4-3 to TRBJ2-7; 8 bases fit TRBD2. V was pared by 1 base and J by 4 bases, with 9 bases of the junction left unmatched. Germline V gives CDR1 LGHNA, CDR2 YSLEER. The CDR3 covers 16 residues. For the CDR3, the DNA is TGCGCCAGCAGCCAAGTCAGCGGGGGAGGCTCGTACGAGCAGTACTTC. Protein: CASSQVSGGGSYEQYF.

This clonotype was seen a handful of times. The V and J genes are TRBV4-1 and TRBJ1-5; D is uncertain. V was trimmed by 4 bases and J by 2 bases, leaving 24 bases between them. Germline V gives CDR1 MGHRA, CDR2 YSYEKL. The CDR3 is 19 residues long. CDR3 sequence: CASSLRDWAVVRGNQPQHF. Written as DNA, the CDR3 is TGCGCCAGCAGCCTCCGAGACTGGGCAGTGGTCCGGGGCAATCAGCCCCAGCATTTT.

This clonotype was seen a handful of times. This chain links TRBV6-1 with TRBJ2-2; D call uncertain. The CDR3 consists of 16 residues. Trimming stripped 2 bases from V and 6 bases from J, with 16 bases between. CDR1 is MNHNS, CDR2 SASEGT, per germline. CDR3 DNA sequence: TGTGCCAGCAGTGAACGGTACAACCCGCTACCCGGGGAGCTGTTTTTT. The encoded protein is CASSERYNPLPGELFF.

This clonotype was seen more than once but under ten times. V is TRBV5-1 and J is TRBJ2-3; 8 nucleotides line up with TRBD1. The CDR3 has 18 amino acids. Trimming at V came to 0 bases and at J to 1 base, leaving 10 bases not matched to a gene. Germline CDR1 is SGHRS and CDR2 is YFSETQ. The CDR3 is CASSLGVQGGHRTDTQYF. In DNA, the CDR3 is TGCGCCAGCAGCTTGGGGGTACAGGGGGGACACCGCACAGATACGCAGTATTTT.

This clonotype occurred a few times. The rearrangement links TRBV11-2 to TRBJ2-7, with D possibly being TRBD1 (6 bases). This CDR3 comprises 14 residues. With 5 bases removed from V and 5 bases from J, the gap between germline ends came to 16 bases. Per germline, CDR1 SGHAT and CDR2 FQNNGV. In DNA, the CDR3 is TGTGCCAGCAGCCCAATACAGGGTTTCGACGAGCAGTACTTC. Translating gives CASSPIQGFDEQYF.

The chain employs TRBV7-3 and TRBJ2-5; TRBD1 is a possible D gene (6 bases). V gave up 5 bases and J gave up 3 bases, with 16 bases separating them. Per the germline V gene, CDR1 is SGHTA and CDR2 is FQGTGA. The CDR3 spans 15 residues. The CDR3 spells CASSPGAGAKETQYF. Here the CDR3 DNA reads TGTGCCAGCAGCCCAGGGGCCGGCGCCAAAGAGACCCAGTACTTC.

This clonotype showed up many times. The V call is TRBV7-9, the J call TRBJ2-7; D call uncertain. V lost 0 bases to trimming and J lost 3 bases, with 9 bases between them. From germline, CDR1 is SEHNR and CDR2 FQNEAQ (reference sequence). The CDR3 has 14 amino acids. The CDR3 nucleotides read TGTGCCAGCAGCTTAGCTGTGGGTAACTACGAGCAGTACTTC. Translated: CASSLAVGNYEQYF.

This chain connects TRBV7-8 to TRBJ2-7; D unresolved. The CDR3 spans 14 residues. Trimming removed 2 bases from V and 5 bases from J, with 13 bases in between. The germline CDR1 and CDR2 sequences are SGHVS and FQNEAQ. CDR3 sequence reads: CASSLLPQWHEQYV. The CDR3 DNA sequence: TGTGCCAGCAGCTTACTCCCTCAGTGGCACGAGCAGTACGTC.

This clonotype was picked up many times. The V gene is TRBV20-1, the J gene TRBJ1-1, with D possibly TRBD1 on 5 matching bases. The CDR3 runs to 11 residues. The V and J ends lost 6 bases and 11 bases respectively, with 16 bases between them. Germline lookup yields CDR1 DFQATT and CDR2 SNEGSKA (reference sequence). CDR3: CSARIREEAFF. CDR3 in DNA: TGCAGTGCCCGAATCAGGGAGGAGGCTTTCTTT.

The rearrangement uses TRBV30 and TRBJ2-2, with D possibly TRBD2 on 5 matching bases. The germline V and J ends were trimmed by 3 bases and 0 bases, with 8 bases remaining between them. CDR1 and CDR2 from the germline V gene are GTSNPN and SVGIG (reference sequence). The CDR3 has 14 residues. The CDR3 DNA follows: TGTGCCTGGAGGGGCGGGTCGAACACCGGGGAGCTGTTTTTT. It yields the protein CAWRGGSNTGELFF.

This clonotype was recorded at least ten times. This sequence joins TRBV7-8 and TRBJ2-1; D is ambiguous. The germline gives CDR1 SGHVS, CDR2 FQNEAQ. The V and J ends lost 1 base and 6 bases respectively, with 4 bases between them. CDR3 size: 12 residues. The CDR3 sequence: CASSLGSNEQFF. The CDR3 coding sequence is TGTGCCAGCAGCTTAGGCTCCAATGAGCAGTTCTTC.

This clonotype was found many times. The V call is TRBV9, the J call TRBJ1-1; 11 positions agree with TRBD1. J gave up 3 bases and V 4 bases, and 2 bases lay outside the gene matches. The CDR3 spans 14 residues. Germline-derived CDR1 and CDR2 are SGDLS and YYNGEE. The CDR3 protein is CASSRGQGDTEAFF. CDR3 DNA sequence: TGTGCCAGCAGCAGGGGACAGGGGGACACTGAAGCTTTCTTT.

In its sample, this clonotype was seen many times. This chain connects TRBV7-2 to TRBJ1-1; a weak D match, TRBD1 (5 bases). Germline CDR1 reads SGHTA; CDR2 reads FQGNSA. This CDR3 comprises 13 residues. V was cut by 4 bases and J by 1 base, with 7 bases left in between. The CDR3 DNA reads TGTGCCAGCAGCTACGGACAGAACACTGAAGCTTTCTTT. This codes for CASSYGQNTEAFF.

This clonotype was counted only a few times. The CDR3 DNA reads TGTGCCAGCAGCCTGGGACGTTCGGGGCCCCTCCACTTT. Translation: CASSLGRSGPLHF. This sequence joins TRBV3-1 and TRBJ1-6, with TRBD1 as a possible D gene (5 bases). Germline V gives CDR1 LGHDT, CDR2 YNNKEL (reference sequence). The CDR3 has 13 amino acids. Trimming shortened V by 4 bases and J by 13 bases, and 14 bases separated the two germline ends.

This clonotype was found many times. The chain has TRBV7-9 and TRBJ2-3, with D possibly TRBD2 on 6 matching bases. This CDR3 is built from 18 residues. Trimming took off 5 bases at V and 6 bases at J, with 27 bases between the two ends. Germline V gives CDR1 SEHNR, CDR2 FQNEAQ (reference sequence). The DNA of the CDR3 is TGTGCCAGCAGCGGCACTCCGGGACTCTCAGCCCCGGTCGATACGCAGTATTTT. Translated, it gives CASSGTPGLSAPVDTQYF.

This clonotype was counted at least ten times. The chain has TRBV7-9 and TRBJ2-3; 8 nucleotides agree with TRBD1. CDR1 and CDR2 from the germline V gene are SEHNR and FQNEAQ (reference sequence). The CDR3 covers 18 residues. V was clipped by 1 base and J by 2 bases; unmatched bases: 11. Here the CDR3 DNA reads TGTGCCAGCAGCTTAGAATTAAGGACAGGGATTCTCACAGATACGCAGTATTTT. Residues: CASSLELRTGILTDTQYF.

This clonotype has more than one count but fewer than ten. This chain uses TRBV18 with TRBJ1-6, with D possibly being TRBD1 (5 bases). V was clipped by 2 bases and J by 8 bases, with 13 bases between them. The CDR3 has 15 residues. CDR1 and CDR2 from the germline V gene are KGHSH and LQKENI. The CDR3 loop is CASSPAGSTDSPLHF. The CDR3, as DNA: TGTGCCAGCTCACCAGCCGGGTCGACAGATTCACCCCTCCACTTT.

In this sample, this clonotype turned up a few times. This chain joins TRBV9 and TRBJ1-6; 8 bases fit TRBD1. Germline lookup yields CDR1 SGDLS and CDR2 YYNGEE. The V segment lost 2 bases and the J segment 8 bases; nucleotides outside the gene matches: 6. This CDR3 has 15 residues. CDR3 nucleotide sequence: TGTGCCAGCAGCGTCGCCCTGACAGGGGATTCACCCCTCCACTTT. Its translation: CASSVALTGDSPLHF.

This clonotype was picked up many times. The gene calls are TRBV28 and TRBJ2-3; no reliable D call. This CDR3 is 15 amino acids long. Germline V CDR1 and CDR2: MDHEN, SYDVKM. V was shortened by 10 bases and J by 0 bases, with 17 bases between the two germline ends. The CDR3 region is CATEGLFPSTDTQYF. CDR3 nucleotides: TGTGCCACCGAAGGGCTGTTCCCTAGCACAGATACGCAGTATTTT.

The CDR3 spells CASSLSLAVQETQYF. CDR3 DNA sequence: TGTGCCAGTAGTTTATCCCTAGCGGTACAAGAGACCCAGTACTTC. The V and J genes are TRBV19 and TRBJ2-5, with 7 bases matching TRBD2. V lost 5 bases and J lost 2; bases outside the gene matches: 8. CDR3 length equals 15 residues. Looked up from germline, CDR1 is LNHDA and CDR2 is SQIVND (reference sequence).